This T cell receptor beta chain was sequenced for a study of CD8 T cells in Susac syndrome. Negative isolation was used for CD8+ and CD4+ T cells, and FACS enrichment was applied to TEMRA cells. The RNA input was roughly 0.45 to 1 ug, and it was reverse transcribed with random hexamers. Amplification of TCR beta CDR3 by immunoSEQ multiplex PCR spanned 54 Vbeta and 13 Jbeta. From the immunoSEQ multiplex PCR reads, TCRdb called clonotypes with MiXCR, one entry per CDR3 protein. This repertoire shows about 160,000 distinct CDR3 sequences, 80% to 95% found once; its top ten account for more than 0.11%. Sequenced material: CD4+ T cells from PBMCs. This TCR came from a human donor in good health.

DNA for the CDR3: TGCGCCAGCAGCCGAAGAGGGACTAGCGGGGAACAAGAGACCCAGTACTTC. This encodes CASSRRGTSGEQETQYF. V and J are TRBV4-1 and TRBJ2-5, with 13 bases fitting TRBD2. This CDR3 is built from 17 residues. Germline-derived CDR1 and CDR2 are MGHRA and YSYEKL. Trimming at V came to 4 bases and at J to 2 bases, leaving 7 bases not matched to a gene.